Shown below are 26 T cell receptor beta chains from a single sample sequenced in a study of cytomegalovirus exposure and HLA in healthy donors. Here immunoSEQ multiplex PCR was the method, and the copy in TCRdb shows in-frame clones only, minus some. Counted here are 150,000 to 200,000 clones, around 85% occurring once; the ten biggest clones make up approximately 16%. Sequencing input: PBMCs. These receptors all stem from a man between 18 and 29 years old in good health and CMV-seropositive.

The chain combines TRBV6-4 with TRBJ1-5; D not resolved. V dropped 6 bases and J dropped 0 bases, with 12 bases sitting between them. Germline V gene lookup returns CDR1 MRHNA and CDR2 SNTAGT. The CDR3 covers 15 residues. The CDR3 coding sequence is TGTGCCAGCAGAATAGAGCCCTATAGCAATCAGCCCCAGCATTTT. Amino acid sequence: CASRIEPYSNQPQHF.

This chain joins TRBV6-1 and TRBJ1-6, with D perhaps matching TRBD1 (6 bases). Germline CDR1 and CDR2: MNHNS and SASEGT. Between the trimmed V and J ends, which lost 7 bases and 7 bases, there was a span of 11 bases. The CDR3 spans 13 residues. In DNA, the CDR3 is TGTGCCAGCACGCAGGGGCCCAATTCACCCCTCCACTTT. Translation gives CASTQGPNSPLHF.

In its sample, this clone was seen once. The chain uses TRBV28 and TRBJ2-1; the match to TRBD2 covers 8 bases. The V gene end was trimmed by 5 bases and the J gene end by 4 bases; junction bases not matched to a gene: 7. The CDR3 runs to 15 residues. Germline V gives CDR1 MDHEN, CDR2 SYDVKM. CDR3 amino acids: CASSTWTSRYNEQFF. Written as DNA, the CDR3 is TGTGCCAGCAGTACGTGGACTAGCCGTTACAATGAGCAGTTCTTC.

The rearrangement links TRBV6-1 to TRBJ1-2; maybe TRBD1 (5 bases). V lost 5 bases and J lost 8, with 15 bases in between. In germline, CDR1 is MNHNS, CDR2 SASEGT. The CDR3 runs 13 residues. The CDR3 nucleotides read TGTGCCAGCAGTAACCTTGACAGCCAAGGCTACACCTTC. This codes for CASSNLDSQGYTF.

V and J are TRBV19 and TRBJ2-7, with 11 bases fitting TRBD1. This CDR3 contains 13 residues. The germline gives CDR1 LNHDA, CDR2 SQIVND (reference sequence). Trimming removed 5 bases from V and 5 bases from J; junction bases left unmatched: 2. Written as DNA, the CDR3 is TGTGCCAGTAGTGCGGGACAGGGGGACGAGCAGTACTTC. Protein product: CASSAGQGDEQYF.

The V gene is TRBV5-1, the J gene TRBJ2-7, with a tentative D call TRBD2 (6 bases). Per germline, CDR1 SGHRS and CDR2 YFSETQ. The CDR3 runs 14 residues. V shed 0 bases and J shed 9 bases, with 16 bases lying between them. CDR3: CASSLEEGTVRQYF. The CDR3 coding sequence is TGCGCCAGCAGCTTGGAGGAGGGGACTGTCAGGCAGTACTTC. The variable domain in full, with the rest retrieved from reference TRBV5-1 and TRBJ2-7, is KAGVTQTPRYLIKTRGQQVTLSCSPISGHRSVSWYQQTPGQGLQFLFEYFSETQRNKGNFPGRFSGRQFSNSRSEMNVSTLELGDSALYLCASSLEEGTVRQYFGPGTRLTVT.

Concerning this clone: Other DNA sequences in this sample translate to the same CDR3. This rearrangement joins TRBV5-4 to TRBJ2-1, with D possibly being TRBD1 (6 bases). This CDR3 region has 13 residues. Trimming removed 0 bases at V and 7 bases at J, with 8 bases between. The germline CDR1 and CDR2 sequences are SGHNT and YYREEE (reference sequence). The CDR3 here is CASSLGQGNEQFF. CDR3 nucleotides: TGTGCCAGCAGCTTGGGGCAGGGGAATGAGCAGTTCTTC.

The rearrangement links TRBV18 to TRBJ2-3, with D possibly being TRBD2 (6 bases). Looked up from germline, CDR1 is KGHSH and CDR2 is LQKENI. Trimming stripped 1 base from V and 0 bases from J, with 11 bases between. The CDR3 runs 16 residues. The CDR3 reads CASSPQPRGSTDTQYF. The CDR3 DNA reads TGTGCCAGCTCACCACAGCCTCGGGGGAGCACAGATACGCAGTATTTT.

Only a few counts were recorded for this clone. The gene calls are TRBV5-8 and TRBJ2-1, with 7 bases matching TRBD1. Losses at the gene ends were 3 bases for V and 1 base for J; bases not matched to a gene: 4. Per germline, CDR1 SGHTS and CDR2 YDEGEE. This CDR3 contains 15 residues. CDR3 region: CASSYNRGSYNEQFF. In nucleotides, the CDR3 is TGTGCCAGCAGCTACAACAGGGGTTCCTACAATGAGCAGTTCTTC.

V is TRBV28 and J is TRBJ2-1, with TRBD1 identical over 8 bases. Unmatched junction bases numbered 10, after V lost 5 bases and J lost 7 bases. The germline CDR1 and CDR2 sequences are MDHEN and SYDVKM. The CDR3 extends over 15 amino acids. The CDR3 region has the DNA TGTGCCAGCAGTAGGGACAGGCGCCAGACGAATGAGCAGTTCTTC. This sequence encodes CASSRDRRQTNEQFF.

About this clone: The sample holds other DNA sequences that translate to the same CDR3. The chain combines TRBV29-1 with TRBJ1-1; TRBD1 agrees at 8 bases. Germline-derived CDR1 and CDR2 are SQVTM and ANQGSEA. CDR3 length equals 14 residues. V lost 6 bases and J lost 5; bases outside the gene matches: 11. The CDR3 region is CSVPNDRGSTEAFF. The CDR3 nucleotides read TGCAGCGTACCCAACGACAGGGGTTCTACTGAAGCTTTCTTT.

The V call is TRBV9, the J call TRBJ1-3; tentatively, D is TRBD1 (5 bases). Trimming removed 0 bases at V and 4 bases at J, with 11 bases between. CDR3 length: 15 residues. Germline V gene data show CDR1 as SGDLS and CDR2 as YYNGEE. As DNA, the CDR3 is TGTGCCAGCAGCGTAGTAGGCAGGGCCGGAAACACCATATATTTT. Translating gives CASSVVGRAGNTIYF.

This clone was picked up a small number of times. V is TRBV10-1 and J is TRBJ1-1, with D perhaps TRBD1 (5 bases). Germline V gene lookup returns CDR1 WNHNN and CDR2 SYGVQD (reference sequence). The length of the CDR3 is 15 residues. The V end lost 2 bases, the J end lost 0 bases, and 10 bases lay between the germline ends. The CDR3, as DNA: TGCGCCAGCAGTGAGAAGCGGGGCTTGAACACTGAAGCTTTCTTT. It translates to CASSEKRGLNTEAFF.

A single count supports this clone. The chain uses TRBV20-1 and TRBJ2-7, with D uncertain. Germline V gives CDR1 DFQATT, CDR2 SNEGSKA (reference sequence). V dropped 3 bases and J dropped 6 bases, with 9 bases sitting between them. This CDR3 spans 11 amino acids. The CDR3 sequence is CSASEVSEQYF. CDR3 DNA sequence: TGCAGTGCTAGTGAAGTGAGCGAGCAGTACTTC.

The chain uses TRBV27 and TRBJ2-7; 11 bases map to TRBD1. The germline CDR1 and CDR2 sequences are MNHEY and SMNVEV (reference sequence). Unmatched junction bases numbered 6, after V lost 3 bases and J lost 2 bases. The CDR3 extends over 16 amino acids. The CDR3 loop is CASSLGGTGGPYEQYF. In DNA, the CDR3 is TGTGCCAGCAGTTTGGGGGGGACAGGGGGTCCCTACGAGCAGTACTTC.

This clone was seen only once. V gene TRBV27 combines with J gene TRBJ2-1, with TRBD1 identical over 9 bases. Unmatched junction bases numbered 4, after V lost 3 bases and J lost 4 bases. The CDR3 is 15 amino acids. Germline CDR1 MNHEY, CDR2 SMNVEV (reference sequence). The DNA for the CDR3 is TGTGCCAGCAGTTTCCGACAGGGGGTTTACAATGAGCAGTTCTTC. Translating gives CASSFRQGVYNEQFF.

In its sample, this clone was seen once. This chain uses TRBV6-5 with TRBJ1-3; the D gene is possibly TRBD1 (5 bases). CDR1 MNHEY and CDR2 SVGAGI come from the germline V gene. V lost 6 bases to trimming and J lost 5 bases, with 17 bases between them. The CDR3 runs 15 residues. The chain's CDR3 is CASSLQAGGRNTIYF. Here the CDR3 DNA reads TGTGCCAGCAGCCTGCAGGCCGGGGGGAGAAACACCATATATTTT.

The rearrangement uses TRBV7-2 and TRBJ2-2, with D perhaps TRBD1 (5 bases). The V gene lost 5 bases and the J gene lost 8 bases, with 15 bases spanning the gap. This CDR3 comprises 14 residues. Germline assignment: CDR1 SGHTA and CDR2 FQGNSA. CDR3 bases: TGTGCCAGCAGCCCTAGACAGATAGGGGGGGAGCTGTTTTTT. Its translation: CASSPRQIGGELFF.

The CDR3 nucleotides are TGTGCCAGCAGCGCAGGGTTGGGAAACACCATATATTTT. It is translated as CASSAGLGNTIYF. The gene calls are TRBV7-8 and TRBJ1-3; D might be TRBD1 (5 bases). Germline V gives CDR1 SGHVS, CDR2 FQNEAQ. V lost 5 bases, J lost 4 bases, and 9 bases lay in between. This CDR3 spans 13 amino acids.

This chain uses TRBV6-1 with TRBJ2-1; TRBD2 matches at 8 bases. Per the germline V gene, CDR1 is MNHNS and CDR2 is SASEGT. The CDR3 covers 15 residues. J was trimmed by 7 bases and V by 5 bases; bases with no gene match: 10. The DNA of the CDR3 is TGTGCCAGCAGTCCCGGGGGGGGGCGCGGAAATGAGCAGTTCTTC. Protein: CASSPGGGRGNEQFF.

The genes are TRBV27 and TRBJ2-7, with D possibly being TRBD1 (5 bases). This CDR3 region has 14 residues. CDR1 and CDR2 (germline): MNHEY, SMNVEV (reference sequence). The V gene lost 0 bases and the J gene lost 2 bases, with 8 bases spanning the gap. DNA for the CDR3: TGTGCCAGCAGTTTATCCATGGGGCCCTACGAGCAGTACTTC. Amino acids: CASSLSMGPYEQYF.

V usage is TRBV6-6 and J usage is TRBJ1-5; 8 bases agree with TRBD1. The CDR3 has 14 residues. The germline V gene encodes CDR1 MNHNY and CDR2 SVGAGI (reference sequence). Germline trimming cut 5 bases from V and 3 bases from J; bases unmatched to any gene: 3. The CDR3 DNA reads TGTGCCAGCAGTACAGGGGGTATCAATCAGCCCCAGCATTTT. This translates into CASSTGGINQPQHF.

This clone has just one count. The chain links TRBV2 to TRBJ2-1; 8 nucleotides align to TRBD2. J lost 9 bases, V lost 4 bases, and 8 bases had no gene match. CDR3 length: 14 residues. Germline CDR1 is SNHLY and CDR2 is FYNNEI. The CDR3 DNA sequence: TGTGCCAGCAGTGTAAGGAGCGGGAGCGGTGAGCAGTTCTTC. Translated, it gives CASSVRSGSGEQFF.

This clone was counted a few times. The chain combines TRBV6-5 with TRBJ1-2, with D perhaps matching TRBD1 (6 bases). Germline V gene data show CDR1 as MNHEY and CDR2 as SVGAGI. Trimming took off 6 bases at V and 4 bases at J, with 18 bases between the two ends. CDR3 length: 15 amino acids. Written as DNA, the CDR3 is TGTGCCAGCAGATCACAGGGAGGGGGAGGCTATGGCTACACCTTC. Protein sequence: CASRSQGGGGYGYTF.

This sequence joins TRBV11-1 and TRBJ2-5, with 9 positions matching TRBD1. The germline CDR1 and CDR2 sequences are SGHAT and FQDESV (reference sequence). J gave up 5 bases and V 6 bases, and 10 bases lay outside the gene matches. The length of the CDR3 is 15 residues. CDR3 DNA: TGTGCCAGCAGACCTGAACAGGGGGCGCGGGAGACCCAGTACTTC. This codes for CASRPEQGARETQYF.

This clone was counted between two and nine times. The chain has TRBV10-3 and TRBJ2-5; 10 bases align to TRBD2. The CDR3 runs to 14 residues. V shed 2 bases and J 4 bases; nucleotides not matched to a gene: 1. In germline, CDR1 is ENHRY, CDR2 SYGVKD. As DNA, the CDR3 is TGTGCCATCAGTGAGGTAGCGGGAGGAGAGACCCAGTACTTC. This codes for CAISEVAGGETQYF.